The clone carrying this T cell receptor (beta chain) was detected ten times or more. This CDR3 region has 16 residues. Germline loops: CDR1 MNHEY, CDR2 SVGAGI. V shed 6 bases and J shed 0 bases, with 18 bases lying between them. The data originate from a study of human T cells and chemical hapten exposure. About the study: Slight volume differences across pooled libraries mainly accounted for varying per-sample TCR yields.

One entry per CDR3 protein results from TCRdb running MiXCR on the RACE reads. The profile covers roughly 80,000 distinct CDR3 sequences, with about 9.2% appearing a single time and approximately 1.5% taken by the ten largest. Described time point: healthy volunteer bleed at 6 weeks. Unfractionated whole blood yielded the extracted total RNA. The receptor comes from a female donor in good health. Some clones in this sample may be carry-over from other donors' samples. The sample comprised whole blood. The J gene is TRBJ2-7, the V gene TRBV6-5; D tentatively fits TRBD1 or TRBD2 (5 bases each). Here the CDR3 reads CASSYPRDGYSYEQYF. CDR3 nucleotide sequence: TGTGCCAGCAGCTATCCCCGGGACGGATACTCCTACGAGCAGTACTTC.